This T cell receptor beta chain was profiled in a study of shared clonotypes between healthy human individuals. This CDR3 region has 16 residues. V lost 6 bases to trimming and J lost 1 base; unmatched junction nucleotides: 9. Per germline, CDR1 KGHSH and CDR2 LQKENI. Assay used: immunoSEQ multiplex PCR; TCRdb lists only in-frame clones, some missing. Here the sample spans a few million clones, approximately 94% being singletons. This receptor was obtained from a man aged 18-30 years in good health. This chain connects TRBV18 to TRBJ1-5; 7 nucleotides match TRBD1. Sequenced input: naive CD4+ T cells sorted from blood. Sample subset: CD45RA+ positively selected. CDR3 DNA sequence: TGTGCCAGCTCTCGAGGGACGACAGGGAGCAATCAGCCCCAGCATTTT. This gives the protein CASSRGTTGSNQPQHF.